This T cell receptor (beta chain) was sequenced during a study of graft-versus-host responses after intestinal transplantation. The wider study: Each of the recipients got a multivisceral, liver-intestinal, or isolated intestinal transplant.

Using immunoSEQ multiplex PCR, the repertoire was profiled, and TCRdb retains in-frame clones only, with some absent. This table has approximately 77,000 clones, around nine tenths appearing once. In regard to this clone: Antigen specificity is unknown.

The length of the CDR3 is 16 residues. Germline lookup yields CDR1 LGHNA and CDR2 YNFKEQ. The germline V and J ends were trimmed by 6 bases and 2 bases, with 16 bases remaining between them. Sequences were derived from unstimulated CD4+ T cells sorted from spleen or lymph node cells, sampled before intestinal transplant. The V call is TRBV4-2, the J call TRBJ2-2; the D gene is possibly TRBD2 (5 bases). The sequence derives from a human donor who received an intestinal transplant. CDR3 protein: CASRIGSGINTGELFF. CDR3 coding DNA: TGTGCCAGCAGGATTGGATCGGGGATTAACACCGGGGAGCTGTTTTTT.